Listed below are T cell receptor beta chains from one sample, sequenced in a study of blood T cell repertoires in COVID-19. Data came from immunoSEQ multiplex PCR; TCRdb stores just in-frame clones and leaves some out. The top ten clones hold 15% to 20% of a sample with about 330,000 clones, more than 85% of them seen once. The sample comprised PBMCs or T cells enriched from blood (not recorded which). Every receptor here comes from a woman aged 25 to 39 who had recovered from COVID-19. Each CDR3 is given with its conserved first and last residue. A D gene is named only where the DNA matches it firmly. Clone size appears in some rows only: once, few, many, or a class for an expanded clone.

clone_size d_call j_call v_call cdr3_aa cdr3_nt
- TRBD1 TRBJ1-1 TRBV18 CASSPRNTGDGTEAFF TGTGCCAGCTCACCACGGAATACAGGGGACGGAACTGAAGCTTTCTTT
- - TRBJ1-6 TRBV9 CASSVEGGSPLHF TGTGCCAGCAGCGTAGAAGGAGGATCACCCCTCCACTTT
- TRBD1 TRBJ1-1 TRBV28 CASRNPTGGLNTEAFF TGTGCCAGCAGGAATCCTACAGGGGGCTTAAACACTGAAGCTTTCTTT
once - TRBJ1-1 TRBV5-1 CASSLYPERDSKLEAFF TGCGCCAGCAGCTTGTACCCCGAAAGAGACAGTAAATTGGAAGCTTTCTTT
- - TRBJ1-5 TRBV3-1/TRBV3-2 CASSQDGSRNNQPQHF TGTGCCAGCAGCCAAGATGGGAGCAGGAACAATCAGCCCCAGCATTTT
- - TRBJ1-6 TRBV11-2 CASSSNSPLHF TGTGCCAGCAGCTCGAATTCACCCCTCCACTTT
- - TRBJ1-5 TRBV7-2 CASSLAGGNQPQHF TGTGCCAGCAGTCTAGCAGGGGGCAATCAGCCCCAGCATTTT
- - TRBJ2-7 TRBV7-2 CASSLVVREQYF TGTGCCAGCAGCTTAGTGGTGCGGGAGCAGTACTTC
- - TRBJ1-4 TRBV11-1 CASSLVSEEKLFF TGTGCCAGCAGCTTGGTCTCAGAAGAAAAACTGTTTTTT
many - TRBJ2-2 TRBV7-6 CASSLGQGVTGELFF TGTGCCAGCAGCTTAGGGCAGGGTGTTACCGGGGAGCTGTTTTTT
- TRBD2 TRBJ2-2 TRBV5-1 CASSWGLAANTGELFF TGCGCCAGCAGCTGGGGACTAGCGGCGAACACCGGGGAGCTGTTTTTT
- - TRBJ1-6 TRBV13 CASSLVAGGVGNSPLHF TGTGCCAGCAGCTTAGTTGCAGGCGGGGTTGGAAATTCACCCCTCCACTTT
- TRBD1 TRBJ1-1 TRBV18 CASSRMTGDTEAFF TGTGCCAGCTCACGGATGACAGGGGACACTGAAGCTTTCTTT
once - TRBJ2-3 TRBV9 CASSVVGETDTQYF TGTGCCAGCAGCGTAGTAGGGGAAACAGATACGCAGTATTTT
- - TRBJ1-5 TRBV19 CASSIGAGVQPQHF TGTGCCAGTAGTATCGGTGCGGGGGTTCAGCCCCAGCATTTT
- TRBD2 TRBJ2-1 TRBV5-4 CASSPRERGGPNEQFF TGTGCCAGCAGCCCTCGTGAGCGGGGGGGCCCAAATGAGCAGTTCTTC
- - TRBJ2-3 TRBV10-3 CAISQRASASTDTQYF TGTGCCATCAGTCAGCGGGCTAGCGCTAGCACAGATACGCAGTATTTT
once - TRBJ1-2 TRBV28 CASGSGGAVTLYGYTF TGTGCCAGCGGATCCGGGGGGGCAGTAACCTTATATGGCTACACCTTC
- TRBD1 TRBJ2-6 TRBV10-1 CASRGQGAAGANVLTF TGCGCCAGCAGGGGACAGGGGGCGGCTGGGGCCAACGTCCTGACTTTC
- - TRBJ1-5 TRBV21-1 CASSKGRKLSRPQHF TGTGCCAGCAGCAAAGGGAGGAAGCTCAGTAGGCCCCAGCATTTT
- - TRBJ2-1 TRBV29-1 CSGDPGVREQFF TGCAGCGGAGACCCAGGGGTCAGGGAGCAGTTCTTC
- TRBD1 TRBJ2-7 TRBV13 CASSLAHRGTYEQYF TGTGCCAGCAGCTTGGCCCACAGGGGAACCTACGAGCAGTACTTC